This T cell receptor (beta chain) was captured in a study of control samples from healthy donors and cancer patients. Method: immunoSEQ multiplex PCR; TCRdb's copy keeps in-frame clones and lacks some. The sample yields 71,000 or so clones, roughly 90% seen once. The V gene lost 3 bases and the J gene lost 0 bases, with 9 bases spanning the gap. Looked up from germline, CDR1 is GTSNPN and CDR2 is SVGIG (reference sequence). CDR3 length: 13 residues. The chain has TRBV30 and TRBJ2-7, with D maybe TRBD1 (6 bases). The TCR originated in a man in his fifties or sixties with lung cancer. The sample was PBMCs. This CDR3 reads CAWSQGTSYEQYV. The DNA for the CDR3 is TGTGCCTGGAGCCAGGGGACCTCCTACGAGCAGTACGTC.